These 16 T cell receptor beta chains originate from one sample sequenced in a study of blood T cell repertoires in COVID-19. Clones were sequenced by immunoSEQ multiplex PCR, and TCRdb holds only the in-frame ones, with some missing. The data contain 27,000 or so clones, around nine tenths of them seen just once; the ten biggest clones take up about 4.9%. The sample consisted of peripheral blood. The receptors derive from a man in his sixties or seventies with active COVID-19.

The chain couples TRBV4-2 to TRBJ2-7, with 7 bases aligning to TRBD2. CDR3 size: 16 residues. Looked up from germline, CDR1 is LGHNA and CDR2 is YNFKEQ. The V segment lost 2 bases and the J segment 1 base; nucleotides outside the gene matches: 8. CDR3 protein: CASSQPGREGSYEQYF. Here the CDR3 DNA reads TGTGCCAGCAGCCAACCTGGGAGGGAAGGGTCCTACGAGCAGTACTTC.

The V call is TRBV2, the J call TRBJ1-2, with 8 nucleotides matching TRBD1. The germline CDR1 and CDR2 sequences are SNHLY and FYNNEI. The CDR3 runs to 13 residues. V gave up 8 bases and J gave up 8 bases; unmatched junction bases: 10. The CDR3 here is CASAGQGPGGYTF. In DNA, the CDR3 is TGTGCCAGCGCTGGACAGGGCCCAGGGGGCTACACCTTC.

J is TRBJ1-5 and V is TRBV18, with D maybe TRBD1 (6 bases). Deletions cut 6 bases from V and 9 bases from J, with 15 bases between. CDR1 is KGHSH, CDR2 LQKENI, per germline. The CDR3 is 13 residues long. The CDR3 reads CASSRDNLGPQHF. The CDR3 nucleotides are TGTGCCAGCTCGAGGGACAATTTAGGGCCCCAGCATTTT.

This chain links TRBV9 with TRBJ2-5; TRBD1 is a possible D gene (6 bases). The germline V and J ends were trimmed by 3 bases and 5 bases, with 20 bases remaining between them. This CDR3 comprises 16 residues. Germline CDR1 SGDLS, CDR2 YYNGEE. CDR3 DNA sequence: TGTGCCAGCAGCGGGGCCCCCGCGCTAACAGGGGAGACCCAGTACTTC. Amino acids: CASSGAPALTGETQYF.

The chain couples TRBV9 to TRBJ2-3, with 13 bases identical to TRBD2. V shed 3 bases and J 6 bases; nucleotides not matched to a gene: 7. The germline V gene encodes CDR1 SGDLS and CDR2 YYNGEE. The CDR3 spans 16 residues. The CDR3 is CASSALTSGGADTQYF. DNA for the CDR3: TGTGCCAGCAGCGCGCTTACTAGCGGGGGGGCGGATACGCAGTATTTT.

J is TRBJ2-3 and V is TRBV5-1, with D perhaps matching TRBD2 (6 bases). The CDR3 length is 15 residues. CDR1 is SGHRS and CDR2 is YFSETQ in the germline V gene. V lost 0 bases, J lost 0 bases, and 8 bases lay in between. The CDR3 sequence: CASSLAAGSTDTQYF. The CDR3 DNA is TGCGCCAGCAGCTTGGCTGCGGGGAGCACAGATACGCAGTATTTT.

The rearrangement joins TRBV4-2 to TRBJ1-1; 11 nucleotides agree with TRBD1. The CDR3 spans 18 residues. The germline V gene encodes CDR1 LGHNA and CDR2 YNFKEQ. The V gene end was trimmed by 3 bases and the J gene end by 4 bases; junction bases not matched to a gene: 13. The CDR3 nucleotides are TGTGCCAGCAGCCACGCCATAACTGGACAGGGGGCCTTCACTGAAGCTTTCTTT. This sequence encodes CASSHAITGQGAFTEAFF.

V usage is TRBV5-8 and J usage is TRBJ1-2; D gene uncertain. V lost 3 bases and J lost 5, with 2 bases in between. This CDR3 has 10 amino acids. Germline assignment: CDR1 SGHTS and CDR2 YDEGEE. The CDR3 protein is CASSSYGYTF. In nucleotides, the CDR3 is TGTGCCAGCAGCTCATATGGCTACACCTTC.

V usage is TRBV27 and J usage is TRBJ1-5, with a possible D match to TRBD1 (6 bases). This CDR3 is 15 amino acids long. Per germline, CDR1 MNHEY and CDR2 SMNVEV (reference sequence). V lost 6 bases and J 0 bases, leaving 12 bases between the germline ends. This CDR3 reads CASRRTGYSNQPQHF. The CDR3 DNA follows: TGTGCCAGCAGGAGAACAGGGTATAGCAATCAGCCCCAGCATTTT.

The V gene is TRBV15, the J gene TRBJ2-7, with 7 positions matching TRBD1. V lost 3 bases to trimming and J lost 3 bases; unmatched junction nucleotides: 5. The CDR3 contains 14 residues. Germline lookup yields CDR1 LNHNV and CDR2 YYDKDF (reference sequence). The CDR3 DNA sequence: TGTGCCACCAGCAGTGGCCGGGACAGCTACGAGCAGTACTTC. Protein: CATSSGRDSYEQYF.

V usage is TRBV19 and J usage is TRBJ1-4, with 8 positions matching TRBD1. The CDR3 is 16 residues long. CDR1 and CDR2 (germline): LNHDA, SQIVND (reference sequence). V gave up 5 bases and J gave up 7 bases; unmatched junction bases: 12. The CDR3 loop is CASSPRQGAIGEKLFF. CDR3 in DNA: TGTGCCAGTAGTCCCCGTCAGGGGGCGATTGGTGAAAAACTGTTTTTT.

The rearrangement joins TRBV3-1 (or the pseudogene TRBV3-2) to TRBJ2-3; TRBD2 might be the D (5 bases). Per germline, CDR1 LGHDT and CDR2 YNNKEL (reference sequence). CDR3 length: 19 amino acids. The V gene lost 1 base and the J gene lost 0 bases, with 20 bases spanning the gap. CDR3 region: CASSQVLTWEPTSTDTQYF. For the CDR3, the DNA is TGTGCCAGCAGCCAAGTTTTGACTTGGGAGCCCACTAGCACAGATACGCAGTATTTT.

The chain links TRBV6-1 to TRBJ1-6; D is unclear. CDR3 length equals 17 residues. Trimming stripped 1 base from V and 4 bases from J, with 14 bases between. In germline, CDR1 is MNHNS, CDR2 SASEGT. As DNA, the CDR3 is TGTGCCAGCAGTGAAGGGAGGCTCCGGATATATAATTCACCCCTCCACTTT. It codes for CASSEGRLRIYNSPLHF.

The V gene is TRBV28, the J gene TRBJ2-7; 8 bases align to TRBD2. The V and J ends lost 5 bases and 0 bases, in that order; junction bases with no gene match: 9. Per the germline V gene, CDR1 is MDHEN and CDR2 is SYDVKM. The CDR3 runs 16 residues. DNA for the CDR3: TGTGCCAGCAGTCCCGCCGGGGGGGCGGGCTCCTACGAGCAGTACTTC. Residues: CASSPAGGAGSYEQYF.

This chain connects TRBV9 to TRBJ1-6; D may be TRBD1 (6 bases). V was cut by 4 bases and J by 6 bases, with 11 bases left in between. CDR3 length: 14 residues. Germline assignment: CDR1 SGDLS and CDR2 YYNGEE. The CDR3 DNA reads TGTGCCAGCAGCACGACAGGTGTTAATTCACCCCTCCACTTT. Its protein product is CASSTTGVNSPLHF.

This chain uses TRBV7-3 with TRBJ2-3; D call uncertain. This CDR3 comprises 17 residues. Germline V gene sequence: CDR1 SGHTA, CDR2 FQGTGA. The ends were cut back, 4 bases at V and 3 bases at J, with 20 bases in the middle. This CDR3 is CASSSNSVRLSTDTQYF. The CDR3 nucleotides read TGTGCCAGCAGCTCAAACAGTGTTAGGCTTTCGACAGATACGCAGTATTTT.